A single sample gave rise to the 32 T cell receptor beta chains below, sequenced in a study of blood T cell repertoires in COVID-19. Data came from immunoSEQ multiplex PCR; TCRdb stores just in-frame clones and leaves some out. The sample contains 100,000 to 150,000 clones, roughly 85% of which appear only once. The sequenced sample consisted of peripheral blood. The receptor set was obtained from an elderly man with active or convalescent COVID-19.

The chain combines TRBV6-5 with TRBJ2-5; a possible D gene is TRBD2 (5 bases). Trimming removed 6 bases at V and 4 bases at J, with 9 bases between. CDR3 length equals 12 residues. Looked up from germline, CDR1 is MNHEY and CDR2 is SVGAGI. The CDR3 sequence: CASRTAGETQYF. The CDR3 region has the DNA TGTGCCAGCAGGACGGCGGGAGAGACCCAGTACTTC.

The chain joins TRBV3-1 (or the pseudogene TRBV3-2) to TRBJ2-5; 7 nucleotides match TRBD2. CDR1 and CDR2 from the germline V gene are LGHDT and YNNKEL (reference sequence). With 0 bases clipped from V and 2 bases from J, the junction kept 9 bases outside the gene matches. This CDR3 contains 17 residues. Here the CDR3 DNA reads TGTGCCAGCAGCCAAGATAAAAAACTAGCGCAACAAGAGACCCAGTACTTC. Protein: CASSQDKKLAQQETQYF.

The chain uses TRBV14 and TRBJ2-2; possibly TRBD1 for D (5 bases). Trimming pared 2 bases from V and 2 bases from J, leaving 9 bases between. The CDR3 runs to 15 residues. Germline V gene data show CDR1 as SGHDN and CDR2 as FVKESK. The DNA of the CDR3 is TGTGCCAGCAGCCAACTCAGGGTTAACACCGGGGAGCTGTTTTTT. It codes for CASSQLRVNTGELFF.

The V gene is TRBV5-6, the J gene TRBJ2-7, with 7 positions matching TRBD1. This CDR3 spans 14 amino acids. In germline, CDR1 is SGHDT, CDR2 YYEEEE. V lost 4 bases and J lost 1; bases outside the gene matches: 5. CDR3 bases: TGTGCCAGCAGCCTAACAGGGGTTTCCTACGAGCAGTACTTC. This gives the protein CASSLTGVSYEQYF.

This clone came up a few times. The chain joins TRBV5-6 to TRBJ1-1; D unresolved. Germline-derived CDR1 and CDR2 are SGHDT and YYEEEE. V was cut by 0 bases and J by 0 bases, with 9 bases left in between. The CDR3 runs 15 residues. The CDR3 bases are TGTGCCAGCAGCTTGGCTCCGGGGTTGAACACTGAAGCTTTCTTT. Protein product: CASSLAPGLNTEAFF.

The rearrangement joins TRBV7-2 to TRBJ1-1; possible D gene TRBD1, 6 bases. Trimming left V 3 bases short and J 7 bases short, with 15 bases between. In germline, CDR1 is SGHTA, CDR2 FQGNSA. The CDR3 is 14 amino acids. The CDR3: CASSFTSQGYEAFF. The CDR3 nucleotides read TGTGCCAGCAGCTTCACCTCACAGGGTTATGAAGCTTTCTTT.

The chain recombines TRBV24-1 with TRBJ2-1; 11 bases line up with TRBD1. V was pared by 3 bases and J by 0 bases, with 9 bases of the junction left unmatched. Looked up from germline, CDR1 is KGHDR and CDR2 is SFDVKD. The CDR3 sequence is 19 residues long. The CDR3 sequence is CATSDRPGQGAGSYNEQFF. The CDR3 DNA follows: TGTGCCACCAGTGATCGCCCCGGACAGGGGGCCGGCTCCTACAATGAGCAGTTCTTC.

This clone was found once. The chain couples TRBV28 to TRBJ1-6; 8 positions match TRBD1. Germline CDR1 MDHEN, CDR2 SYDVKM. The CDR3 spans 15 residues. V lost 6 bases, J lost 7 bases, and 8 bases stayed unmatched. The CDR3 nucleotides read TGTGCCAGCAGGCTTTCACAGGGGGGCAATTCACCCCTCCACTTT. This translates into CASRLSQGGNSPLHF.

The rearrangement joins TRBV7-8 to TRBJ2-7; D might be TRBD2 (5 bases). The CDR3 contains 14 residues. Trimming pared 3 bases from V and 0 bases from J, leaving 9 bases between. CDR1 and CDR2 (germline): SGHVS, FQNEAQ. Here the CDR3 reads CASSFRDDSYEQYF. The CDR3 bases are TGTGCCAGCAGCTTTCGGGATGACTCCTACGAGCAGTACTTC.

The chain is built from TRBV12-3 or TRBV12-4 and TRBJ2-1; 7 nucleotides line up with TRBD1. After removal of 3 bases from V and 9 bases from J, the junction contained 2 bases not matched to a gene. CDR3 length equals 12 residues. This chain's CDR3 is CASSLTGTEQFF. CDR3 DNA sequence: TGTGCCAGCAGTTTGACAGGGACTGAGCAGTTCTTC.

This chain connects TRBV30 to TRBJ2-3; 9 positions agree with TRBD2. V lost 0 bases, J lost 3 bases, and 7 bases stayed unmatched. The CDR3 is made up of 16 amino acids. The V gene's germline CDR1 is GTSNPN and CDR2 SVGIG (reference sequence). DNA for the CDR3: TGTGCCTGGAGTGTAGCCCCGAGCGGGAGGACAGATACGCAGTATTTT. It encodes CAWSVAPSGRTDTQYF. The full variable domain, completed using reference TRBV30 and TRBJ2-3, is SQTIHQWPATLVQPVGSPLSLECTVEGTSNPNLYWYRQAAGRGLQLLFYSVGIGQISSEVPQNLSASRPQDRQFILSSKKLLLSDSGFYLCAWSVAPSGRTDTQYFGPGTRLTVL.

V and J are TRBV6-1 and TRBJ2-5, with TRBD1 matching over 8 bases. The CDR3 has 15 amino acids. Germline V CDR1 and CDR2: MNHNS, SASEGT. J gave up 4 bases and V 3 bases, and 7 bases lay outside the gene matches. In DNA, the CDR3 is TGTGCCAGCAGTGAGGTCCGGACAGGGCTAGAGACCCAGTACTTC. This sequence encodes CASSEVRTGLETQYF.

The chain employs TRBV29-1 and TRBJ2-2, with D possibly TRBD1 on 6 matching bases. The CDR3 has 14 amino acids. Trimming left V 6 bases short and J 4 bases short, with 15 bases between. CDR1 and CDR2 from the germline V gene are SQVTM and ANQGSEA. The CDR3 loop is CSVRGGSSTGELFF. For the CDR3, the DNA is TGCAGCGTCAGAGGGGGATCGAGCACCGGGGAGCTGTTTTTT.

The chain links TRBV2 to TRBJ1-6; D is undetermined. CDR1 is SNHLY, CDR2 FYNNEI, per germline. The CDR3 is made up of 11 amino acids. V lost 8 bases, J lost 14 bases, and 13 bases lay in between. CDR3 protein: CASRSGPALHF. CDR3 coding DNA: TGTGCCAGCCGATCTGGTCCGGCCCTCCACTTT.

The chain combines TRBV4-1 with TRBJ1-6; weak D call: TRBD1 (5 bases). The germline V gene has CDR1 MGHRA and CDR2 YSYEKL. V was pared by 0 bases and J by 7 bases, with 10 bases between. CDR3 length: 15 amino acids. The CDR3 here is CASSQDGQGNSPLHF. CDR3 in DNA: TGCGCCAGCAGCCAAGATGGCCAGGGAAATTCACCCCTCCACTTT.

CDR3 sequence reads: CASSYVGRGDGYTF. DNA for the CDR3: TGTGCCAGCAGTTACGTGGGGCGTGGGGATGGCTACACCTTC. V and J are TRBV6-5 and TRBJ1-2, with D possibly TRBD1 on 5 matching bases. The V gene lost 2 bases and the J gene lost 6 bases, with 13 bases spanning the gap. The V gene's germline CDR1 is MNHEY and CDR2 SVGAGI. CDR3 size: 14 residues.

This clone was detected only once. CDR3 region: CASSMGGGVNTEAFF. The CDR3 DNA follows: TGTGCCAGTAGTATGGGCGGAGGTGTGAACACTGAAGCTTTCTTT. V and J are TRBV19 and TRBJ1-1, with no clear D. CDR1 LNHDA and CDR2 SQIVND come from the germline V gene (reference sequence). CDR3 length equals 15 residues. Between the trimmed V and J ends, which lost 3 bases and 0 bases, there was a span of 11 bases. The full variable domain, rest sourced from reference TRBV19 and TRBJ1-1, is DGGITQSPKYLFRKEGQNVTLSCEQNLNHDAMYWYRQDPGQGLRLIYYSQIVNDFQKGDIAEGYSVSREKKESFPLTVTSAQKNPTAFYLCASSMGGGVNTEAFFGQGTRLTVV.

V and J are TRBV25-1 and TRBJ2-1; 8 positions agree with TRBD1. The junction had 4 bases not matched to a gene; V was cut back by 1 base and J by 8 bases. The V gene's germline CDR1 is MGHDK and CDR2 SYGVNS. The CDR3 covers 14 residues. The CDR3 loop reads CASSEFGQGHEQFF. The DNA for the CDR3 is TGTGCCAGCAGTGAATTTGGACAGGGACATGAGCAGTTCTTC.

This clone was counted only a few times. The CDR3 here is CASSPPGGNQPQHF. The CDR3 nucleotides read TGTGCCAGTAGTCCCCCGGGGGGCAATCAGCCCCAGCATTTT. The chain combines TRBV19 with TRBJ1-5; TRBD1 might be the D (5 bases). Germline V CDR1 and CDR2: LNHDA, SQIVND (reference sequence). V gave up 5 bases and J gave up 2 bases, with 10 bases separating them. This CDR3 has 14 amino acids.

In its sample, this clone was seen a few times. This sequence joins TRBV9 and TRBJ2-2; D possibly corresponds to TRBD1 (6 bases). The CDR3 totals 14 residues. Trimming pared 7 bases from V and 3 bases from J, leaving 13 bases between. From germline, CDR1 is SGDLS and CDR2 YYNGEE. As DNA, the CDR3 is TGTGCCAGCTCCCTTACAGGGTACACCGGGGAGCTGTTTTTT. Translating it yields CASSLTGYTGELFF.

This chain uses TRBV3-1 (or the pseudogene TRBV3-2) with TRBJ2-1; TRBD1 matches 9 bases. This CDR3 comprises 14 residues. The V segment lost 3 bases and the J segment 13 bases; nucleotides outside the gene matches: 10. Germline loops: CDR1 LGHDT, CDR2 YNNKEL (reference sequence). The CDR3 DNA reads TGTGCCAGCAGCCACGTTGTGCCGGGACAGGGTCAGTTCTTC. This codes for CASSHVVPGQGQFF.

The chain has TRBV29-1 and TRBJ2-2; 9 bases fit TRBD1. CDR1 and CDR2 from the germline V gene are SQVTM and ANQGSEA. Unmatched junction bases numbered 6, after V lost 7 bases and J lost 0 bases. The CDR3 length is 15 residues. CDR3 DNA: TGCAGCGCCGGACAGGGGCGAACGAACACCGGGGAGCTGTTTTTT. This gives the protein CSAGQGRTNTGELFF.

The chain uses TRBV27 and TRBJ2-7, with D unclear. Germline V CDR1 and CDR2: MNHEY, SMNVEV (reference sequence). With 0 bases removed from V and 2 bases from J, the gap between germline ends came to 8 bases. The CDR3 is 14 residues long. The CDR3 DNA reads TGTGCCAGCAGTTTATCATGGCAGACCTACGAGCAGTACTTC. It is translated as CASSLSWQTYEQYF.

This chain links TRBV3-1 (or the pseudogene TRBV3-2) with TRBJ2-3; D is unresolved. Germline CDR1 reads LGHDT; CDR2 reads YNNKEL (reference sequence). V gave up 4 bases and J gave up 0 bases, with 11 bases separating them. The CDR3 consists of 15 residues. This CDR3 reads CASSPTLTSTDTQYF. The CDR3 coding sequence is TGTGCCAGCAGCCCTACACTAACCAGCACAGATACGCAGTATTTT.

The chain joins TRBV7-2 to TRBJ1-6; D remains unclear. This CDR3 region has 16 residues. The germline V gene encodes CDR1 SGHTA and CDR2 FQGNSA. Trimming took off 6 bases at V and 0 bases at J, with 12 bases between the two ends. The CDR3 here is CASRGKASSYNSPLHF. CDR3 DNA: TGTGCCAGCAGGGGTAAAGCGAGCTCCTATAATTCACCCCTCCACTTT. The whole variable domain, filled in from reference TRBV7-2 and TRBJ1-6, reads GAGVSQSPSNKVTEKGKDVELRCDPISGHTALYWYRQSLGQGLEFLIYFQGNSAPDKSGLPSDRFSAERTGGSVSTLTIQRTQQEDSAVYLCASRGKASSYNSPLHFGNGTRLTVT.

This sequence joins TRBV5-6 and TRBJ1-2; 8 bases line up with TRBD1. The J segment lost 4 bases and the V segment lost 4 bases, leaving 6 bases of the junction unmatched. This CDR3 is 14 amino acids long. Germline loops: CDR1 SGHDT, CDR2 YYEEEE. DNA of the CDR3: TGTGCCAGCAGCGCAGACAGGGGTAGCTATGGCTACACCTTC. It codes for CASSADRGSYGYTF.

The rearrangement links TRBV9 to TRBJ2-3; D is uncertain. Germline loops: CDR1 SGDLS, CDR2 YYNGEE. The V gene lost 0 bases and the J gene lost 4 bases, with 6 bases spanning the gap. This CDR3 comprises 13 residues. The CDR3 DNA reads as TGTGCCAGCAGCGTAGCTCTCGCAGATACGCAGTATTTT. This codes for CASSVALADTQYF.

The chain joins TRBV5-4 to TRBJ2-1; D might be TRBD2 (7 bases). The germline CDR1 and CDR2 sequences are SGHNT and YYREEE (reference sequence). V lost 2 bases and J lost 0, with 9 bases in between. The CDR3 has 15 residues. DNA of the CDR3: TGTGCCAGCAGCTTAGCGGGACACTCCTACAATGAGCAGTTCTTC. Protein: CASSLAGHSYNEQFF.

This clone appeared once. The chain joins TRBV5-1 to TRBJ2-5, with 7 bases that match TRBD1. The CDR3 spans 14 residues. V was pared by 2 bases and J by 3 bases, with 4 bases of the junction left unmatched. Germline loops: CDR1 SGHRS, CDR2 YFSETQ. CDR3 in amino acids: CASSLSQGKETQYF. The DNA of the CDR3 is TGCGCCAGCAGCTTATCACAGGGGAAAGAGACCCAGTACTTC.

This clone was recorded only once. J is TRBJ1-2 and V is TRBV4-2; 8 nucleotides align to TRBD1. The CDR3 spans 15 residues. Germline values: CDR1 LGHNA, CDR2 YNFKEQ. V lost 0 bases to trimming and J lost 8 bases; unmatched junction nucleotides: 8. DNA for the CDR3: TGTGCCAGCAGCCAAGATCTCCAGGGGGCGGGCGGCTACACCTTC. Translating it yields CASSQDLQGAGGYTF.

This clone was counted a single time. The chain has TRBV11-2 and TRBJ2-4, with no clear D. Germline values: CDR1 SGHAT, CDR2 FQNNGV. This CDR3 is built from 14 residues. Trimming took off 5 bases at V and 0 bases at J, with 8 bases between the two ends. CDR3 coding DNA: TGTGCCAGCAGCCCGGGTCTAGCCAAAAACATTCAGTACTTC. It specifies CASSPGLAKNIQYF.

This chain uses TRBV7-2 with TRBJ1-1, with 8 bases identical to TRBD1. This CDR3 comprises 13 residues. Losses at the gene ends were 5 bases for V and 4 bases for J; bases not matched to a gene: 3. Per germline, CDR1 SGHTA and CDR2 FQGNSA. The CDR3 sequence is CASSKDRGTEAFF. CDR3 in DNA: TGTGCCAGCAGCAAAGACAGGGGCACTGAAGCTTTCTTT.